The source of this T cell receptor beta chain is a study of shared clonotypes between healthy human individuals. Donors, healthy HIV-negative adults, lacked recent acute infections or vaccinations. Adults of Caucasian background living in Nashville, Tennessee made up all donors. Authors' data handling: Filtering differed because ImmunoSEQ produced junction-only sequences that carried no quality scores. Method: immunoSEQ multiplex PCR; TCRdb's copy keeps in-frame clones and lacks some. V and J calls and clone size are as listed in that table; D and trimming were resolved from the DNA. The data contain about 490,000 clones, about 84% of them singletons. General study findings and limits: The researchers took only blood, and tissue repertoires probably look different.

The sample holds one count of this clone. Its specificity is unknown. V dropped 2 bases and J dropped 6; count of bases not matched to a gene: 5. CDR3 length: 15 residues. Germline assignment: CDR1 LGHNA and CDR2 YSLEER. The genes are TRBV4-3 and TRBJ2-7; TRBD2 matches 12 bases. The TCR comes from a woman aged 35 to 49 in good health. Some clones in this sample may be carry-over from other donors' samples. The source material was PBMCs. The DNA for the CDR3 is TGCGCCAGCAGCCAAACTGGACTAGCGGGACGCGAGCAGTACTTC. It is translated as CASSQTGLAGREQYF.